Listed here are 32 T cell receptor beta chains from one sample, sequenced in a study of blood T cell repertoires in COVID-19. The method was immunoSEQ multiplex PCR; TCRdb's version includes in-frame clones alone and lacks a portion of them. Among about 94,000 clones listed, 80% were seen once. Sequenced input: peripheral blood. Receptors originate from a human donor in a cohort sampled during active COVID-19.

The V gene is TRBV27, the J gene TRBJ1-1; TRBD1 might be the D (5 bases). Germline V CDR1 and CDR2: MNHEY, SMNVEV (reference sequence). Deletions cut 6 bases from V and 7 bases from J, with 15 bases between. This CDR3 contains 13 residues. The CDR3 spells CASRLTGVREAFF. The CDR3 DNA follows: TGTGCCAGCAGGCTAACGGGGGTTCGTGAAGCTTTCTTT.

V is TRBV19 and J is TRBJ2-6; 9 bases fit TRBD1. CDR1 and CDR2 (germline): LNHDA, SQIVND (reference sequence). With 5 bases clipped from V and 0 bases from J, the junction kept 11 bases outside the gene matches. The CDR3 is 19 amino acids. CDR3 amino acids: CASSAGRGQGNSGANVLTF. The DNA of the CDR3 is TGTGCCAGTAGTGCAGGGCGGGGACAGGGCAACTCTGGGGCCAACGTCCTGACTTTC. The full variable domain, rest sourced from reference TRBV19 and TRBJ2-6, is DGGITQSPKYLFRKEGQNVTLSCEQNLNHDAMYWYRQDPGQGLRLIYYSQIVNDFQKGDIAEGYSVSREKKESFPLTVTSAQKNPTAFYLCASSAGRGQGNSGANVLTFGAGSRLTVL.

V is TRBV28 and J is TRBJ2-1, with a weak D call TRBD2 (6 bases). Germline V gene sequence: CDR1 MDHEN, CDR2 SYDVKM. The CDR3 extends over 14 amino acids. Trimming took 7 bases from V and 6 from J, leaving 16 bases between them. CDR3 in amino acids: CASTLWGVRNEQFF. For the CDR3, the DNA is TGTGCCAGCACCCTTTGGGGGGTTCGCAATGAGCAGTTCTTC.

This clone has just one count. The chain is built from TRBV6-4 and TRBJ1-5; the D gene is possibly TRBD1 (5 bases). Trimming removed 4 bases from V and 4 bases from J, with 11 bases in between. CDR1 and CDR2 from the germline V gene are MRHNA and SNTAGT. The CDR3 spans 14 residues. The CDR3 loop is CASSAGSGNQPQHF. The CDR3 DNA reads TGTGCCAGCAGTGCCGGATCAGGGAATCAGCCCCAGCATTTT.

The chain joins TRBV3-1 (or the pseudogene TRBV3-2) to TRBJ2-3, with 8 bases matching TRBD2. With V trimmed by 6 bases and J by 3 bases, 2 bases remained unmatched. The CDR3 loop spans 13 amino acids. The germline V gene encodes CDR1 LGHDT and CDR2 YNNKEL (reference sequence). The CDR3 nucleotides are TGTGCCAGCAGTTTAGCGGGAACAGATACGCAGTATTTT. Its translation: CASSLAGTDTQYF.

CDR3 sequence reads: CASSLEAAWREQYF. CDR3 nucleotides: TGTGCCAGCAGCTTAGAAGCGGCCTGGAGGGAGCAGTACTTC. V gene TRBV7-9 combines with J gene TRBJ2-7; D may be TRBD2 (5 bases). With 1 base removed from V and 7 bases from J, the gap between germline ends came to 14 bases. The CDR3 runs 14 residues. The germline gives CDR1 SEHNR, CDR2 FQNEAQ (reference sequence). The full variable domain, its missing parts supplied by reference TRBV7-9 and TRBJ2-7, is DTGVSQNPRHKITKRGQNVTFRCDPISEHNRLYWYRQTLGQGPEFLTYFQNEAQLEKSRLLSDRFSAERPKGSFSTLEIQRTEQGDSAMYLCASSLEAAWREQYFGPGTRLTVT.

The rearrangement uses TRBV5-1 and TRBJ2-5, with D uncertain. The ends were cut back, 5 bases at V and 5 bases at J, with 7 bases in the middle. The CDR3 covers 11 residues. The germline gives CDR1 SGHRS, CDR2 YFSETQ. For the CDR3, the DNA is TGCGCCAGCAGTCCTACTGAGACCCAGTACTTC. Protein: CASSPTETQYF. Together with reference TRBV5-1 and TRBJ2-5, the CDR3 gives the full variable domain: KAGVTQTPRYLIKTRGQQVTLSCSPISGHRSVSWYQQTPGQGLQFLFEYFSETQRNKGNFPGRFSGRQFSNSRSEMNVSTLELGDSALYLCASSPTETQYFGPGTRLLVL.

The rearrangement uses TRBV18 and TRBJ2-2; 10 positions agree with TRBD1. Trimming at V came to 3 bases and at J to 2 bases, leaving 3 bases not matched to a gene. Germline V gene lookup returns CDR1 KGHSH and CDR2 LQKENI. This CDR3 is built from 16 residues. CDR3 protein: CASSPRTGGNTGELFF. CDR3 sequence (DNA): TGTGCCAGCTCACCGCGGACAGGGGGAAACACCGGGGAGCTGTTTTTT.

V gene TRBV11-2 combines with J gene TRBJ1-6; no clear D. This CDR3 spans 14 amino acids. Trimming pared 0 bases from V and 8 bases from J, leaving 8 bases between. The germline CDR1 and CDR2 sequences are SGHAT and FQNNGV. CDR3 nucleotide sequence: TGTGCCAGCAGCTTAGAAAGAGTTTATTCACCCCTCCACTTT. Translated: CASSLERVYSPLHF.

The chain joins TRBV20-1 to TRBJ2-5; perhaps TRBD2 as D (5 bases). Trimming cost V 3 bases and J 5 bases, with 10 bases left between them. The length of the CDR3 is 12 residues. The germline V gene has CDR1 DFQATT and CDR2 SNEGSKA (reference sequence). CDR3 loop: CSASPGKETQYF. The CDR3 nucleotides read TGCAGTGCTAGTCCCGGGAAGGAGACCCAGTACTTC.

The chain has TRBV18 and TRBJ2-7; TRBD1 aligns across 7 bases. The CDR3 sequence is 14 residues long. Germline CDR1 KGHSH, CDR2 LQKENI. With 4 bases clipped from V and 7 bases from J, the junction kept 10 bases outside the gene matches. The DNA for the CDR3 is TGTGCCAGCTCACGAAGGGACAGAGCTTCAGAGCAGTACTTC. This sequence encodes CASSRRDRASEQYF.

This rearrangement joins TRBV3-1 (or the pseudogene TRBV3-2) to TRBJ2-7, with a possible D match to TRBD2 (5 bases). CDR3 length equals 11 residues. Germline V gives CDR1 LGHDT, CDR2 YNNKEL (reference sequence). V was trimmed by 4 bases and J by 7 bases, leaving 8 bases between them. Here the CDR3 DNA reads TGTGCCAGCAGCCGAGGGTTAGAGCAGTACTTC. Its protein is CASSRGLEQYF.

The genes are TRBV11-2 and TRBJ1-4; D is ambiguous. The CDR3 is 15 residues long. Trimming took 3 bases from V and 0 from J, leaving 8 bases between them. CDR1 and CDR2 from the germline V gene are SGHAT and FQNNGV. CDR3: CASSFRVATNEKLFF. CDR3 bases: TGTGCCAGCAGCTTCCGTGTTGCAACTAATGAAAAACTGTTTTTT.

The chain recombines TRBV5-1 with TRBJ2-3; tentatively, D is TRBD2 (6 bases). V was trimmed by 3 bases and J by 0 bases, leaving 17 bases between them. This CDR3 has 17 amino acids. Per germline, CDR1 SGHRS and CDR2 YFSETQ. The CDR3 sequence is CASSSALGSGSTDTQYF. CDR3 nucleotide sequence: TGCGCCAGCAGCTCAGCACTCGGTAGCGGAAGCACAGATACGCAGTATTTT. The full variable domain, with the rest looked up from reference TRBV5-1 and TRBJ2-3, is KAGVTQTPRYLIKTRGQQVTLSCSPISGHRSVSWYQQTPGQGLQFLFEYFSETQRNKGNFPGRFSGRQFSNSRSEMNVSTLELGDSALYLCASSSALGSGSTDTQYFGPGTRLTVL.

The chain recombines TRBV7-3 with TRBJ2-7; D possibly corresponds to TRBD1 (7 bases). Per germline, CDR1 SGHTA and CDR2 FQGTGA. This CDR3 comprises 14 residues. The V end was cut by 2 bases, the J end by 5 bases, with 13 bases between. CDR3 protein: CASSLAEGADEQYF. CDR3 DNA sequence: TGTGCCAGCAGCTTAGCGGAGGGGGCGGACGAGCAGTACTTC.

V usage is TRBV9 and J usage is TRBJ1-6; perhaps TRBD1 as D (5 bases). CDR3 length: 15 residues. The germline CDR1 and CDR2 sequences are SGDLS and YYNGEE. Deletions cut 4 bases from V and 9 bases from J, with 17 bases between. The CDR3 coding sequence is TGTGCCAGCAGCACCGCAGGGTTTGGGGTTTCACCCCTCCACTTT. The encoded protein is CASSTAGFGVSPLHF.

The table lists this clone with a count of one. The V and J genes are TRBV5-4 and TRBJ2-5; 9 bases fit TRBD1. CDR3 size: 15 residues. Germline trimming cut 4 bases from V and 2 bases from J; bases unmatched to any gene: 6. Germline V gene data show CDR1 as SGHNT and CDR2 as YYREEE (reference sequence). As DNA, the CDR3 is TGTGCCAGCAGCCCGACAGGGGGAAAGCAAGAGACCCAGTACTTC. Encoded protein: CASSPTGGKQETQYF.

This clone is a singleton in its sample. The J gene is TRBJ2-1, the V gene TRBV5-1; D is uncertain. V gave up 5 bases and J gave up 5 bases, with 8 bases separating them. The CDR3 contains 12 residues. Per the germline V gene, CDR1 is SGHRS and CDR2 is YFSETQ. The DNA of the CDR3 is TGCGCCAGCAGTTTAGAAGACAATGAGCAGTTCTTC. Its protein product is CASSLEDNEQFF.

CDR3 in amino acids: CASSIQGAPYTQYF. The DNA for the CDR3 is TGTGCCAGCAGCATACAGGGGGCGCCTTATACGCAGTATTTT. This sequence joins TRBV7-9 and TRBJ2-3, with 9 bases that match TRBD1. J gave up 7 bases and V 5 bases, and 7 bases lay outside the gene matches. Per the germline V gene, CDR1 is SEHNR and CDR2 is FQNEAQ (reference sequence). The CDR3 is made up of 14 amino acids.

This clone was counted only a few times. The rearrangement joins TRBV6-5 to TRBJ2-7; 8 positions match TRBD1. The CDR3 consists of 15 residues. Unmatched junction bases numbered 9, after V lost 6 bases and J lost 2 bases. Germline V CDR1 and CDR2: MNHEY, SVGAGI. The CDR3 is CASRPGSTGAYEQYF. In DNA, the CDR3 is TGTGCCAGCAGGCCAGGTTCGACAGGGGCCTACGAGCAGTACTTC.

The V and J genes are TRBV9 and TRBJ1-6; TRBD1 is a possible D gene (5 bases). Looked up from germline, CDR1 is SGDLS and CDR2 is YYNGEE. The CDR3 covers 16 residues. V shed 0 bases and J shed 8 bases, with 15 bases lying between them. In nucleotides, the CDR3 is TGTGCCAGCAGCGTAGGGGGGGGTTTAAATGATTCACCCCTCCACTTT. Translating it yields CASSVGGGLNDSPLHF.

V and J are TRBV12-3 or TRBV12-4 and TRBJ1-2, with 9 bases that match TRBD1. V dropped 2 bases and J dropped 7; count of bases not matched to a gene: 2. CDR3 length: 13 amino acids. The CDR3 protein is CASSLRQGGGYTF. The CDR3 nucleotides read TGTGCCAGCAGTTTAAGACAGGGGGGTGGCTACACCTTC.

The J gene is TRBJ2-7, the V gene TRBV4-2; D might be TRBD2 (6 bases). V gave up 2 bases and J gave up 6 bases, with 14 bases separating them. The length of the CDR3 is 14 residues. Germline CDR1 reads LGHNA; CDR2 reads YNFKEQ. The CDR3 is CASSQSEGRGEQYF. The CDR3 DNA reads TGTGCCAGCAGCCAATCTGAGGGGCGGGGCGAGCAGTACTTC.

The chain is built from TRBV12-3 or TRBV12-4 and TRBJ1-5, with a tentative D call TRBD1 (6 bases). V lost 5 bases to trimming and J lost 7 bases, with 9 bases between them. This CDR3 region has 12 residues. The CDR3 sequence: CASSQQGQPQHF. CDR3 coding DNA: TGTGCCAGCAGTCAACAGGGACAGCCCCAGCATTTT.

The chain joins TRBV18 to TRBJ1-4, with 8 bases identical to TRBD1. Germline assignment: CDR1 KGHSH and CDR2 LQKENI. The CDR3 contains 14 residues. Losses at the gene ends were 3 bases for V and 8 bases for J; bases not matched to a gene: 5. Here the CDR3 DNA reads TGTGCCAGCTCACCTTCAGGGGGCGGGGAAAAACTGTTTTTT. Its protein is CASSPSGGGEKLFF.

The chain is built from TRBV12-3 or TRBV12-4 and TRBJ1-2, with 9 bases identical to TRBD1. V was pared by 5 bases and J by 7 bases, with 5 bases of the junction left unmatched. This CDR3 region has 13 residues. This CDR3 is CASSDRGIGGYTF. The CDR3, as DNA: TGTGCCAGCAGTGACAGGGGGATTGGTGGCTACACCTTC.

The rearrangement joins TRBV29-1 to TRBJ2-5, with no clear D. Trimming took off 5 bases at V and 0 bases at J, with 7 bases between the two ends. The germline gives CDR1 SQVTM, CDR2 ANQGSEA. The CDR3 sequence is 12 residues long. The chain's CDR3 is CSVMSYQETQYF. The CDR3 nucleotides are TGCAGCGTTATGTCTTACCAAGAGACCCAGTACTTC.

V is TRBV9 and J is TRBJ1-1, with a tentative D call TRBD1 (6 bases). Germline V gene data show CDR1 as SGDLS and CDR2 as YYNGEE. The V gene lost 4 bases and the J gene lost 1 base, with 11 bases spanning the gap. The CDR3 runs to 14 residues. The CDR3 spells CASSPFRGNTEAFF. The DNA of the CDR3 is TGTGCCAGCAGCCCTTTCAGGGGGAACACTGAAGCTTTCTTT.

This chain uses TRBV5-8 with TRBJ1-2; D is ambiguous. CDR3 size: 13 residues. The V end lost 1 base, the J end lost 4 bases, and 8 bases lay between the germline ends. Germline V gene lookup returns CDR1 SGHTS and CDR2 YDEGEE. CDR3 nucleotide sequence: TGTGCCAGCAGCTTGCGCAGAGGCTATGGCTACACCTTC. It is translated as CASSLRRGYGYTF.

The chain recombines TRBV28 with TRBJ1-6; no definite D call. This CDR3 region has 14 residues. Germline CDR1 reads MDHEN; CDR2 reads SYDVKM. V lost 2 bases and J lost 5, with 7 bases in between. In nucleotides, the CDR3 is TGTGCCAGCAGTTTAACCGGGAATAATTCACCCCTCCACTTT. Its translation: CASSLTGNNSPLHF.

J is TRBJ2-5 and V is TRBV28, with 7 bases fitting TRBD2. Germline V lookup: CDR1 MDHEN, CDR2 SYDVKM. The CDR3 is made up of 13 amino acids. The junction had 10 bases not matched to a gene; V was cut back by 10 bases and J by 5 bases. The CDR3 protein is CATTSAGVETQYF. The CDR3 region has the DNA TGTGCCACCACATCGGCGGGAGTGGAGACCCAGTACTTC.

V is TRBV28 and J is TRBJ2-5; tentative D call: TRBD1 (6 bases). Germline-derived CDR1 and CDR2 are MDHEN and SYDVKM. V lost 1 base, J lost 0 bases, and 15 bases lay in between. The CDR3 runs 17 residues. The CDR3 DNA is TGTGCCAGCAGTTTATTTAAAGGGACAACGTACCAAGAGACCCAGTACTTC. It specifies CASSLFKGTTYQETQYF.